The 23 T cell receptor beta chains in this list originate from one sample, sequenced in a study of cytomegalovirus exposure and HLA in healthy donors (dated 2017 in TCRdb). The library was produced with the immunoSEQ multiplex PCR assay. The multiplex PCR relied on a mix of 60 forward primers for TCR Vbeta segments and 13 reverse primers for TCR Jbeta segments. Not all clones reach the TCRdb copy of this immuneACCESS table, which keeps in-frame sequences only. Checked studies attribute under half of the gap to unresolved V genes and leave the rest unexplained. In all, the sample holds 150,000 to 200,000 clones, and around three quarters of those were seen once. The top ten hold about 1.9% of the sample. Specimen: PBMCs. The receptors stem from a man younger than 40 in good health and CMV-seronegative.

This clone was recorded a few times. CDR3 DNA: TGTGCCAGTAGTATAGATGGGACAGGGGGCTACAATGAGCAGTTCTTC. Protein sequence: CASSIDGTGGYNEQFF. The J gene is TRBJ2-1, the V gene TRBV19; 11 nucleotides line up with TRBD1. CDR1 and CDR2 (germline): LNHDA, SQIVND (reference sequence). V lost 0 bases to trimming and J lost 3 bases; unmatched junction nucleotides: 1. The CDR3 has 16 residues.

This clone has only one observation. CDR3 bases: TGTGCCAGCAGTTACTCTGGCAACATGGGCTACACCTTC. This codes for CASSYSGNMGYTF. The rearrangement joins TRBV6-5 to TRBJ1-2; unclear D gene. The CDR3 covers 13 residues. Germline V lookup: CDR1 MNHEY, CDR2 SVGAGI. The V and J ends lost 0 bases and 8 bases respectively, with 10 bases between them.

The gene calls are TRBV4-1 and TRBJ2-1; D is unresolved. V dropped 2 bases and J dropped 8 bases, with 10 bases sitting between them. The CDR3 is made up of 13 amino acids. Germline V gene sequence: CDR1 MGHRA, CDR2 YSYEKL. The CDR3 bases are TGCGCCAGCAGCCAAATAGGCGGCGATGAGCAGTTCTTC. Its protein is CASSQIGGDEQFF.

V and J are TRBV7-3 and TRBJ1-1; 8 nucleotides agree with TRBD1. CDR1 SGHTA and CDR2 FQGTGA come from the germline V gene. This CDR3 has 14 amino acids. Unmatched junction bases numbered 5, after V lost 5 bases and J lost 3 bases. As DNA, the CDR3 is TGTGCCAGCAGCCTGACAGGGGTTGACACTGAAGCTTTCTTT. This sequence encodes CASSLTGVDTEAFF.

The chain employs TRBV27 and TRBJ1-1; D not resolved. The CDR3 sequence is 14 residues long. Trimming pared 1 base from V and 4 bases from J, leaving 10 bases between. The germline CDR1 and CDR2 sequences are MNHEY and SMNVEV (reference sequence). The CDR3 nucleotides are TGTGCCAGCAGTTTATATGGTGTTAGCACTGAAGCTTTCTTT. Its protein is CASSLYGVSTEAFF.

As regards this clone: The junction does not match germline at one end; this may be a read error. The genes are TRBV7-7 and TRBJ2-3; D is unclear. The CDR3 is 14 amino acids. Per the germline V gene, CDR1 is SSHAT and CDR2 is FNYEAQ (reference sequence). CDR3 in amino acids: CASSQTLSTDTQYF. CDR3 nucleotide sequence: TGTGCTAGCAGCCAGACACTTAGCACAGATACGCAGTATTTT.

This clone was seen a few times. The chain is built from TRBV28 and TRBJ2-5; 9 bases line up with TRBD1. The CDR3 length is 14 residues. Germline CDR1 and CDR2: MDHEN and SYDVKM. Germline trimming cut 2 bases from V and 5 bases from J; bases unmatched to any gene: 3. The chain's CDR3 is CASSLRTGAETQYF. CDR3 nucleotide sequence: TGTGCCAGCAGTTTAAGGACAGGGGCTGAGACCCAGTACTTC.

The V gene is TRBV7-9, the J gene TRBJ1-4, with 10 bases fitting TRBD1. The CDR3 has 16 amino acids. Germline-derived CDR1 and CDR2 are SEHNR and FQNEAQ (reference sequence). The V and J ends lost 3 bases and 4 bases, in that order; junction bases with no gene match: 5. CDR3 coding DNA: TGTGCCAGCAGCTTCTTTCGGGACAGGGGTAATGAAAAACTGTTTTTT. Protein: CASSFFRDRGNEKLFF.

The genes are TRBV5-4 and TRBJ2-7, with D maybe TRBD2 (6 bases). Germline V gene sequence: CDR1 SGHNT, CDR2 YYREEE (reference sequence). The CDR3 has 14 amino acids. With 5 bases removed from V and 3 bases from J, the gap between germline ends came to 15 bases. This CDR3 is CASSRRLGDYEQYF. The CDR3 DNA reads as TGTGCCAGCAGTAGAAGACTAGGAGACTACGAGCAGTACTTC.

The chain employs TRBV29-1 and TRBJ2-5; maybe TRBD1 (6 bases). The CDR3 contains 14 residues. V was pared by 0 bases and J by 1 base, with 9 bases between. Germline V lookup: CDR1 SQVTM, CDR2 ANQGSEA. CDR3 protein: CSVEDQGGQETQYF. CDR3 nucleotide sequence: TGCAGCGTTGAAGATCAAGGGGGCCAAGAGACCCAGTACTTC.

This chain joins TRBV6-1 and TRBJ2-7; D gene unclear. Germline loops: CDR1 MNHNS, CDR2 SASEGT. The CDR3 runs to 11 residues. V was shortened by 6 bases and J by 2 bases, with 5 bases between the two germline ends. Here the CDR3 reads CASRVAYEQYF. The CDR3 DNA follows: TGTGCCAGCAGGGTAGCCTACGAGCAGTACTTC.

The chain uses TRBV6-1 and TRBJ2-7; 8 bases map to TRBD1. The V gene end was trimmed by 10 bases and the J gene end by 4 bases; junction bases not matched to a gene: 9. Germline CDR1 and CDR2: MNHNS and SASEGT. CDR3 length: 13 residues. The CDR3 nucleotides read TGTGCCATTGCCGACAGGGGATCATACGAGCAGTACTTC. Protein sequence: CAIADRGSYEQYF.

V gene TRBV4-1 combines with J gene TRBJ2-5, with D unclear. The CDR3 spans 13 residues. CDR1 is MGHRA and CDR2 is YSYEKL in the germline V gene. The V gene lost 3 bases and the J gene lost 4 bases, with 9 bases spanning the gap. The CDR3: CASSQAALETQYF. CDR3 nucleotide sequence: TGCGCCAGCAGCCAGGCAGCGCTAGAGACCCAGTACTTC.

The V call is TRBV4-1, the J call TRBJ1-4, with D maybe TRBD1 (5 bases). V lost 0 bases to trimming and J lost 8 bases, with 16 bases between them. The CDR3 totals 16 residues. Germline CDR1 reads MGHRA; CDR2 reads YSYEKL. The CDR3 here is CASSQEAGRLGEKLFF. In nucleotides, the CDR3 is TGCGCCAGCAGCCAAGAGGCGGGGCGGTTGGGCGAAAAACTGTTTTTT.

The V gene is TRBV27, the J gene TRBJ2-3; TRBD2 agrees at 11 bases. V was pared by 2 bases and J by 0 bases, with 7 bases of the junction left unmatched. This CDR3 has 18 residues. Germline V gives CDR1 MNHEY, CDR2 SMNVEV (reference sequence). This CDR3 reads CASSLPTGTSGSTDTQYF. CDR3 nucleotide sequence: TGTGCCAGCAGTTTACCGACCGGGACTAGCGGTAGCACAGATACGCAGTATTTT.

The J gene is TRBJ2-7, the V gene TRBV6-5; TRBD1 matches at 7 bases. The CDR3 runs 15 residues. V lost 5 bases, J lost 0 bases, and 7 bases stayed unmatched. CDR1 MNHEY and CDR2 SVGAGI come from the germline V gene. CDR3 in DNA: TGTGCCAGCAGTACCGGGACAGCTGCCTCCTACGAGCAGTACTTC. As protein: CASSTGTAASYEQYF.

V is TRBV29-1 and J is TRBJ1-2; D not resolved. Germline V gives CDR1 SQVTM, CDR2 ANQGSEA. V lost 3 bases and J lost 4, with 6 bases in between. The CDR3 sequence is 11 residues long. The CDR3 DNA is TGCAGCGTTGACCGGGTCTATGGCTACACCTTC. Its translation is CSVDRVYGYTF.

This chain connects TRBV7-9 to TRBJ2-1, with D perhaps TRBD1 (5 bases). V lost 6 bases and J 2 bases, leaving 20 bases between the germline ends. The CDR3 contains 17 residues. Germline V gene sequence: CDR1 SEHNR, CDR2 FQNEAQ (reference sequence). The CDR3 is CASRKEPWQGPYNEQFF. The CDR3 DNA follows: TGTGCCAGCAGAAAAGAGCCTTGGCAGGGCCCCTACAATGAGCAGTTCTTC.

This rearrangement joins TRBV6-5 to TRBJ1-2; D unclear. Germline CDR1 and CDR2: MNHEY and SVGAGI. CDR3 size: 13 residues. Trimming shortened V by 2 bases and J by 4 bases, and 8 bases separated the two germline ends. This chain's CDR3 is CASSYDGVYGYTF. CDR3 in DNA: TGTGCCAGCAGTTACGACGGAGTCTATGGCTACACCTTC.

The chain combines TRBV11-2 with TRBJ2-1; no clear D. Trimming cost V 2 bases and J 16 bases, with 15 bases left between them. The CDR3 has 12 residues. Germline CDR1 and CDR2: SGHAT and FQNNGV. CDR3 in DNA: TGTGCCAGCAGCTTATTACTAAGTGGAGCATTCTTC. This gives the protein CASSLLLSGAFF.

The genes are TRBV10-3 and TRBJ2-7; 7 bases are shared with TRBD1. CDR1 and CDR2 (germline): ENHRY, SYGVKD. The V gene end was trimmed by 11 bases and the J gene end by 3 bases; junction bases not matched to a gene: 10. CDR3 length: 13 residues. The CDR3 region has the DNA TGTGCCGTGTTAGACAGGGCCCTCTACGAGCAGTACTTC. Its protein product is CAVLDRALYEQYF.

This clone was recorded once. The CDR3 spells CASRERNIQYF. CDR3 coding DNA: TGTGCCAGCAGAGAGCGAAACATTCAGTACTTC. The rearrangement links TRBV27 to TRBJ2-4; no definite D call. The CDR3 has 11 amino acids. V lost 6 bases to trimming and J lost 6 bases, with 6 bases between them. Germline CDR1 is MNHEY and CDR2 is SMNVEV (reference sequence).

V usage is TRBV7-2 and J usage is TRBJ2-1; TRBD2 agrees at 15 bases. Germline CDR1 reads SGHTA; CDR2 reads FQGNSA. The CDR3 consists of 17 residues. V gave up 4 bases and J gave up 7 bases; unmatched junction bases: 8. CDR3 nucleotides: TGTGCCAGCAGCTACTGGACTAGCGGGAGGGAGGGGAATGAGCAGTTCTTC. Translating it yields CASSYWTSGREGNEQFF.